This entry features one TCR beta chain sequence. These data are taken from a study of blood T cell repertoires in COVID-19. V lost 1 base and J lost 1, with 10 bases in between. Germline V gives CDR1 LGHDT, CDR2 YNNKEL (reference sequence). The CDR3 sequence is 15 residues long. Method: immunoSEQ multiplex PCR; TCRdb's copy keeps in-frame clones and lacks some. The sample yields about 250,000 clones, 70% to 90% seen once. The receptor was derived from a man aged 18 to 29 who had recovered from COVID-19. The chain combines TRBV3-1 (or the pseudogene TRBV3-2) with TRBJ2-5; D gene unclear. The source material was PBMCs or T cells enriched from blood (not recorded which). CDR3: CASSQVGTVQETQYF. For the CDR3, the DNA is TGTGCCAGCAGCCAAGTAGGAACAGTCCAAGAGACCCAGTACTTC.